These T cell receptor beta chains were read from a single sample in a study of cytomegalovirus exposure and HLA in healthy donors. Generated by immunoSEQ multiplex PCR, the TCRdb table keeps only in-frame clones and is missing some. The sample shows approximately 50,000 clones, and roughly 5.5% sits with its ten largest clones. The sequenced material came from PBMCs. These receptor sequences come from a male donor in good health and CMV-seropositive. The CDR3 runs from the conserved cysteine through the conserved F or W. A D gene is named only where the DNA matches it firmly.

>TRBV13|TRBJ2-2|TRBD1
TGTGCCAGCAGCTTATCGTACAGGGGGCTCGGGGAGCTGTTTTTT
CASSLSYRGLGELFF
>TRBV7-8|TRBJ2-2|NA
TGTGCCAGCAGCCCCACGGGGACCGGGGAGCTGTTTTTT
CASSPTGTGELFF
>TRBV6-1|TRBJ1-2|NA
TGTGCCAGCAGGGACCCCTTTTGGGGCTCCTATGGCTACACCTTC
CASRDPFWGSYGYTF
>TRBV4-3|TRBJ1-1|TRBD1
TGCGCCAGCAGCCATGCGGACAGGGGCGGGGGCACTGAAGCTTTCTTT
CASSHADRGGGTEAFF
>TRBV19|TRBJ1-6|NA
TGTGCCAGTACCACCAGGGATCGCGAACCCCTCCACTTT
CASTTRDREPLHF
>TRBV27|TRBJ2-3|NA
TGTGCCAGCAGTCTTACCCCCCGGGGGAGCACAGATACGCAGTATTTT
CASSLTPRGSTDTQYF
>TRBV5-1|TRBJ1-3|NA
TGCGCCAGCAGCTTGGGGGCCGGTGGAAACACCATATATTTT
CASSLGAGGNTIYF
>TRBV7-9|TRBJ2-2|TRBD1
TGTGCCAGCAGCCAAACAGGGGCCCACGACGGGGAGCTGTTTTTT
CASSQTGAHDGELFF
>TRBV20-1|TRBJ2-7|NA
TGCAGTACCCGGGACTTTGACGAGCAGTACTTC
CSTRDFDEQYF
>TRBV7-6|TRBJ1-4|NA
TGTGCCAGCAGCTTAGATCCAGGGCCAGGGGAAAAACTGTTTTTT
CASSLDPGPGEKLFF
>TRBV7-9|TRBJ2-7|NA
TGTGCCAGCAGCCCAAAACCCTCGGGACATTCCTACGAGCAGTACTTC
CASSPKPSGHSYEQYF
>TRBV5-1|TRBJ2-5|TRBD1
TGCGCCAGCAGCTGGGGACAGTCCCAAGAGACCCAGTACTTC
CASSWGQSQETQYF
>TRBV6-1|TRBJ1-3|NA
TGTGCCAGCAGTGCCTTACCCGCAGGGGAGATGGAGACCATATATTTT
CASSALPAGEMETIYF
>TRBV30|TRBJ1-5|NA
TGTGCCTGGAGTGAGGGGGGGAATCAGCCCCAGCATTTT
CAWSEGGNQPQHF
>TRBV6-4|TRBJ2-2|NA
TGTGCCAGCAGTGACCTCCCAGATTCCGGGGAGCTGTTTTTT
CASSDLPDSGELFF
>TRBV30|TRBJ2-1|TRBD2
TGTGCCTGGAGTCACCTAGCGGGGTCCTACAATGAGCAGTTCTTC
CAWSHLAGSYNEQFF
>TRBV6-1|TRBJ2-2|NA
TGTGCCAGCAGTGGGCCGGGGGTGGTCGGGGAGCTGTTTTTT
CASSGPGVVGELFF
>TRBV6-5|TRBJ1-1|NA
TGTGCCAGCAGTTACGTCCAGGGTGAAGCTTTCTTT
CASSYVQGEAFF
>TRBV12-5|TRBJ2-7|TRBD2
TGTGCTAGTGGTTTGAGCGGGGGCTACGAGCAGTACTTC
CASGLSGGYEQYF
>TRBV4-1|TRBJ2-1|TRBD2
TGCGCCAGCAGCCAACCCAGCGGGGGGGCCATCATAGAGCAGTTCTTC
CASSQPSGGAIIEQFF
>TRBV7-2|TRBJ2-1|NA
TGTGCCAGCAGCCTGGCATATGAGCAGTTCTTC
CASSLAYEQFF
>TRBV7-9|TRBJ2-1|TRBD2
TGTGCCAGCAGCGGAACTAGCGGGGGGGACAATGAGCAGTTCTTC
CASSGTSGGDNEQFF
>TRBV7-2|TRBJ2-7|NA
TGTGCCAGCAGCTCCCAGGCAAACGAGCAGTACTTC
CASSSQANEQYF
>TRBV27|TRBJ2-7|NA
TGTGCCAGCAGTTTAAGCCGGGTTTCTCTCTACGAGCAGTACTTC
CASSLSRVSLYEQYF
>TRBV5-4|TRBJ2-3|NA
TGTGCCAGCAGCTTGTATGCTATTAGCACAGATACGCAGTATTTT
CASSLYAISTDTQYF
>TRBV7-9|TRBJ1-6|TRBD1
TGTGCCAGCAGCAGAGGGGACAGCGAGGTCTCACCCCTCCACTTT
CASSRGDSEVSPLHF
>TRBV28|TRBJ2-1|TRBD2
TGTGCCAGCAGTTCCGATGGAGCGGGGGGCGACAATGAGCAGTTCTTC
CASSSDGAGGDNEQFF
>TRBV29-1|TRBJ2-2|TRBD1
TGCAGCGTGCTCGGGACAGGGACTAACACCGGGGAGCTGTTTTTT
CSVLGTGTNTGELFF
>TRBV4-1|TRBJ2-5|NA
TGCGCCAGCAGCCAAGGTACCCTTGGGGAGCAGTACTTC
CASSQGTLGEQYF
>TRBV5-1|TRBJ1-4|NA
TGCGCCAGCAAGGAGACCGGGAATGAAAAACTGTTTTTT
CASKETGNEKLFF
>TRBV5-6|TRBJ1-6|TRBD1
TGTGCCAGCAGCCGCCCGGGACAGGGGAGCTCCTATAATTCACCCCTCCACTTT
CASSRPGQGSSYNSPLHF
>TRBV5-1|TRBJ2-6|NA
TGCGCCAGCGAAACAGGGACTGGGGCCAACGTCCTGACTTTC
CASETGTGANVLTF